Listed here are 12 T cell receptor beta chains from one sample, sequenced in a study of blood T cell repertoires in COVID-19. The table came from immunoSEQ multiplex PCR; TCRdb's copy has only in-frame clones and leaves some out. Here the sample spans approximately 320,000 clones, roughly nine tenths being singletons. Sequencing was performed on peripheral blood. The source is a woman aged 25 to 39 with COVID-19, enrolled during active disease.

The chain recombines TRBV5-6 with TRBJ1-1; a possible D gene is TRBD1 (5 bases). The germline gives CDR1 SGHDT, CDR2 YYEEEE. The CDR3 extends over 14 amino acids. Trimming stripped 0 bases from V and 10 bases from J, with 16 bases between. CDR3 DNA sequence: TGTGCCAGCAGCTTGGCCCAGGGTAGGGGTAGAGCTTTCTTT. Translation: CASSLAQGRGRAFF.

The chain combines TRBV3-1 (or the pseudogene TRBV3-2) with TRBJ1-5; the D is unclear. Trimming removed 4 bases from V and 7 bases from J, with 14 bases in between. The CDR3 runs to 14 residues. The germline CDR1 and CDR2 sequences are LGHDT and YNNKEL (reference sequence). DNA for the CDR3: TGTGCCAGCAGCCCAAGTCTAGGGAGGCAGCCCCAGCATTTT. Residues: CASSPSLGRQPQHF.

The V call is TRBV10-3, the J call TRBJ2-1; D is uncertain. The V gene's germline CDR1 is ENHRY and CDR2 SYGVKD. The length of the CDR3 is 12 residues. Trimming left V 0 bases short and J 5 bases short, with 2 bases between. CDR3 DNA: TGTGCCATCAGTGAGTCCGACAATGAGCAGTTCTTC. This gives the protein CAISESDNEQFF.

The rearrangement uses TRBV7-9 and TRBJ2-1; D possibly corresponds to TRBD1 (6 bases). The CDR3 runs to 16 residues. CDR1 and CDR2 from the germline V gene are SEHNR and FQNEAQ (reference sequence). Trimming cost V 6 bases and J 2 bases, with 17 bases left between them. CDR3 coding DNA: TGTGCCAGCAGTTTCGAAACAGGGTGGCCCTACAATGAGCAGTTCTTC. It yields the protein CASSFETGWPYNEQFF.

The sample holds a few counts of this clone. V and J are TRBV3-1 (or the pseudogene TRBV3-2) and TRBJ1-2; the D is unclear. This CDR3 spans 17 amino acids. Germline V gene lookup returns CDR1 LGHDT and CDR2 YNNKEL (reference sequence). V was cut by 0 bases and J by 4 bases, with 18 bases left in between. CDR3 sequence (DNA): TGTGCCAGCAGCCAAGATAGGTATGGAGAACGGGGCTATGGCTACACCTTC. This encodes CASSQDRYGERGYGYTF.

This clone appeared a few times. The chain combines TRBV2 with TRBJ1-5; 7 positions agree with TRBD1. The CDR3 sequence is 13 residues long. The V gene end was trimmed by 9 bases and the J gene end by 4 bases; junction bases not matched to a gene: 6. Germline CDR1 is SNHLY and CDR2 is FYNNEI. The CDR3: CASNPGQNQPQHF. CDR3 DNA: TGTGCCAGTAATCCGGGACAGAATCAGCCCCAGCATTTT.

This chain joins TRBV25-1 and TRBJ1-4; D is unclear. Trimming took 2 bases from V and 0 from J, leaving 7 bases between them. The CDR3 sequence is 15 residues long. The V gene's germline CDR1 is MGHDK and CDR2 SYGVNS. The DNA for the CDR3 is TGTGCCAGCAGTGAAGACTGGGCAACTAATGAAAAACTGTTTTTT. The encoded protein is CASSEDWATNEKLFF.

The V and J genes are TRBV29-1 and TRBJ1-4; maybe TRBD1 (5 bases). This CDR3 spans 13 amino acids. Germline V gene sequence: CDR1 SQVTM, CDR2 ANQGSEA. V dropped 4 bases and J dropped 3 bases, with 9 bases sitting between them. CDR3 amino acids: CSVVDSPNEKLFF. CDR3 sequence (DNA): TGCAGCGTTGTTGACAGCCCTAATGAAAAACTGTTTTTT. Variable domain in full (rest from reference TRBV29-1 and TRBJ1-4): SAVISQKPSRDICQRGTSLTIQCQVDSQVTMMFWYRQQPGQSLTLIATANQGSEATYESGFVIDKFPISRPNLTFSTLTVSNMSPEDSSIYLCSVVDSPNEKLFFGSGTQLSVL.

The chain combines TRBV5-4 with TRBJ2-5; D gene uncertain. Trimming took 3 bases from V and 2 from J, leaving 5 bases between them. From germline, CDR1 is SGHNT and CDR2 YYREEE (reference sequence). This CDR3 region has 12 residues. For the CDR3, the DNA is TGTGCCAGCAGCTGGCAGCAAGAGACCCAGTACTTC. This sequence encodes CASSWQQETQYF.

The V gene is TRBV5-6, the J gene TRBJ1-4; perhaps TRBD1 as D (5 bases). The CDR3 consists of 12 residues. Germline V gives CDR1 SGHDT, CDR2 YYEEEE. The V and J ends lost 4 bases and 6 bases respectively, with 7 bases between them. Here the CDR3 reads CASSRGDEKLFF. The CDR3 DNA reads TGTGCCAGCAGCCGGGGGGATGAAAAACTGTTTTTT.

The chain recombines TRBV6-5 with TRBJ1-5, with a possible D match to TRBD1 (6 bases). The CDR3 loop spans 15 amino acids. CDR1 is MNHEY and CDR2 is SVGAGI in the germline V gene. The V and J ends lost 6 bases and 5 bases respectively, with 17 bases between them. In nucleotides, the CDR3 is TGTGCCAGCAGGGGGACACTCCCCCGGCATCAGCCCCAGCATTTT. It specifies CASRGTLPRHQPQHF.

The rearrangement uses TRBV5-1 and TRBJ1-4, with 8 bases matching TRBD1. V dropped 3 bases and J dropped 7; count of bases not matched to a gene: 5. Per the germline V gene, CDR1 is SGHRS and CDR2 is YFSETQ. The CDR3 covers 14 residues. CDR3 nucleotides: TGCGCCAGCAGCTCCCAGGGGGCGCCTGAAAAACTGTTTTTT. Translation gives CASSSQGAPEKLFF.